The 2 T cell receptor beta chains below all came from one sample that was sequenced in a study of Ad26.COV2.S vaccination and SARS-CoV-2 variants. Treatment defined: about 20 received Ad26.COV2.S at low or high dose, single or two shots; about 5 received placebo; per-sample allocation not given. It was on day 63 after the first vaccine or placebo injection that samples were taken. The method was immunoSEQ multiplex PCR; TCRdb's version includes in-frame clones alone and lacks a portion of them. Here the sample spans more than 400,000 clones, about 92% being singletons. The source was peripheral blood, collected in a trial of Ad26.COV2.S vaccine versus placebo. These receptors were obtained from a person between 18 and 65 years old who received the Ad26.COV2.S COVID-19 vaccine or a placebo.

This clone has just one count. The chain recombines TRBV4-3 with TRBJ2-3, with a possible D match to TRBD1 (6 bases). Trimming stripped 1 base from V and 6 bases from J, with 26 bases between. The CDR3 is 19 amino acids. Looked up from germline, CDR1 is LGHNA and CDR2 is YSLEER. The DNA for the CDR3 is TGCGCCAGCAGCCAAGGGTTCGTGTGGGGGCAGGTAGGGTCGGATACGCAGTATTTT. Residues: CASSQGFVWGQVGSDTQYF.

A few counts support this clone. The chain uses TRBV6-4 and TRBJ2-7; 8 bases are shared with TRBD2. Unmatched junction bases numbered 6, after V lost 5 bases and J lost 3 bases. The V gene's germline CDR1 is MRHNA and CDR2 SNTAGT. The CDR3 length is 14 residues. CDR3 bases: TGTGCCAGCAGTTGGGAGCTAGCGGGCTACGAGCAGTACTTC. It translates to CASSWELAGYEQYF.